What follows are 8 T cell receptor beta chains derived from one specimen sequenced in a study of CD8+CD57+ T cells in acquired aplastic anemia. Genomic DNA, serving as template, underwent TCR beta VDJ and CDR3 profiling. TCRdb redid the calling of the reads with MiXCR, one entry per CDR3 protein. The data hold about 200,000 distinct CDR3 sequences, with roughly 50% observed a single time. CD8+CD57+ cell expansion, shown by flow cytometry, had occurred in the patients selected for sequencing. The sample was sorted CD4+, CD8+, or CD8+CD57+ T cells (not recorded which) from PBMCs. The receptor set was obtained from a human donor with aplastic anemia.

This chain joins TRBV12-3 or TRBV12-4 and TRBJ2-7, with 9 bases matching TRBD1. Losses at the gene ends were 4 bases for V and 12 bases for J; bases not matched to a gene: 10. This CDR3 is 13 amino acids long. CDR3 protein: CASSWDRAGQMYF. CDR3 sequence (DNA): TGTGCCAGCAGTTGGGACAGGGCCGGCCAGATGTACTTC.

This clonotype was counted ten times or more. The chain joins TRBV4-1 to TRBJ2-3; a weak D match, TRBD1 (5 bases). The CDR3 loop spans 15 amino acids. CDR1 is MGHRA, CDR2 YSYEKL, per germline. Trimming removed 0 bases at V and 5 bases at J, with 12 bases between. The CDR3 sequence: CASSQDWGSVDTQYF. As DNA, the CDR3 is TGCGCCAGCAGCCAAGACTGGGGCTCCGTAGATACGCAGTATTTT.

This clonotype has just a few counts. This chain joins TRBV25-1 and TRBJ1-4; D is ambiguous. From germline, CDR1 is MGHDK and CDR2 SYGVNS. Between the trimmed V and J ends, which lost 6 bases and 10 bases, there was a span of 15 bases. The CDR3 has 13 residues. For the CDR3, the DNA is TGTGCCAGCAGCGGGCCGGAGAGTGGAAAACTGTTTTTT. It specifies CASSGPESGKLFF.

In this sample, this clonotype turned up many times. This chain links TRBV6-1 with TRBJ1-1, with D perhaps TRBD1 (6 bases). In germline, CDR1 is MNHNS, CDR2 SASEGT. V lost 6 bases and J lost 0, with 14 bases in between. This CDR3 has 15 residues. CDR3 nucleotides: TGTGCCAGCAGGCATCCGGGACAAATGAACACTGAAGCTTTCTTT. Translation gives CASRHPGQMNTEAFF.

This clonotype was picked up many times. This chain links TRBV6-1 with TRBJ1-1; unclear D gene. The CDR3 runs to 14 residues. Trimming pared 2 bases from V and 2 bases from J, leaving 9 bases between. Per germline, CDR1 MNHNS and CDR2 SASEGT. CDR3 in amino acids: CASSEWAVNTEAFF. CDR3 coding DNA: TGTGCCAGCAGTGAATGGGCAGTTAACACTGAAGCTTTCTTT.

Remarks on this clonotype: This may arise from a read error, as a much more abundant clone is one base away. The chain links TRBV5-4 to TRBJ1-2, with 9 nucleotides matching TRBD1. In germline, CDR1 is SGHNT, CDR2 YYREEE (reference sequence). The CDR3 is 13 amino acids. CDR3 in DNA: TGTGCCAGCAGATCACAGGGGGCGAGTGGCTACATCTTC. Translating gives CASRSQGASGYIF. Full variable domain (outside the CDR3, taken from reference TRBV5-4 and TRBJ1-2): ETGVTQSPTHLIKTRGQQVTLRCSSQSGHNTVSWYQQALGQGPQFIFQYYREEENGRGNFPPRFSGLQFPNYSSELNVNALELDDSALYLCASRSQGASGYIFGSGTRLTVV.

Ten or more counts support this clonotype. V is TRBV19 and J is TRBJ1-4; D gene unclear. V was pared by 5 bases and J by 8 bases, with 18 bases between. The CDR3 extends over 15 amino acids. Germline-derived CDR1 and CDR2 are LNHDA and SQIVND (reference sequence). DNA of the CDR3: TGTGCCAGTAGTCGGAGCTACCTTGAGAGGGAAAAACTGTTTTTT. Translating gives CASSRSYLEREKLFF.

This clonotype was observed many times. The V gene is TRBV12-3 or TRBV12-4, the J gene TRBJ2-2, with D perhaps TRBD1 (6 bases). This CDR3 contains 15 residues. The V end lost 6 bases, the J end lost 6 bases, and 17 bases lay between the germline ends. The DNA of the CDR3 is TGTGCCAGCAGGGGCCGGGTCAGGGGACCCGGGGAGCTGTTTTTT. This encodes CASRGRVRGPGELFF.